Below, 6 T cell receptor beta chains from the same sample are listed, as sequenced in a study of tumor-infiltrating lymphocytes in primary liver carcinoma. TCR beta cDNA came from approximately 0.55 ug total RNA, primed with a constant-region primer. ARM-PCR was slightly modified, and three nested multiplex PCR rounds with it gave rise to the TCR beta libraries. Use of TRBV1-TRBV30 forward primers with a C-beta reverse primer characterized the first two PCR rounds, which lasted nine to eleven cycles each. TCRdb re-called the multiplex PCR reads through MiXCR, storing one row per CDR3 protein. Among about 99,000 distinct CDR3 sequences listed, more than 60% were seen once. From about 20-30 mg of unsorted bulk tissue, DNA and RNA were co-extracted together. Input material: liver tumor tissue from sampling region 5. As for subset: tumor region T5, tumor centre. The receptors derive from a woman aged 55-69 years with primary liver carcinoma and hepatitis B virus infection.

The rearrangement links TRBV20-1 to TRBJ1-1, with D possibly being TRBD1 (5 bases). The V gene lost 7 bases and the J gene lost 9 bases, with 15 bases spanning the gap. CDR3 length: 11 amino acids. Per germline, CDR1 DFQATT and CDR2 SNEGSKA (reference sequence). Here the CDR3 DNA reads TGCAGTGGTTGGCTTCGGGGGAAAGCTTTCTTT. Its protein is CSGWLRGKAFF.

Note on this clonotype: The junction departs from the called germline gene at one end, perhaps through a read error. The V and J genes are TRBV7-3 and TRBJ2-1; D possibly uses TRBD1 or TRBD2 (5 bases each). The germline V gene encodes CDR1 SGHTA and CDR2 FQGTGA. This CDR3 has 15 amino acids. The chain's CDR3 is CASSVGTGSYNEQFF. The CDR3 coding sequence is TGTGCTAGCAGTGTGGGGACCGGCTCCTACAATGAGCAGTTCTTC. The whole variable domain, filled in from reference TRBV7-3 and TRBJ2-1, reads GAGVSQTPSNKVTEKGKYVELRCDPISGHTALYWYRQSLGQGPEFLIYFQGTGAADDSGLPNDRFFAVRPEGSVSTLKIQRTERGDSAVYLCASSVGTGSYNEQFFGPGTRLTVL.

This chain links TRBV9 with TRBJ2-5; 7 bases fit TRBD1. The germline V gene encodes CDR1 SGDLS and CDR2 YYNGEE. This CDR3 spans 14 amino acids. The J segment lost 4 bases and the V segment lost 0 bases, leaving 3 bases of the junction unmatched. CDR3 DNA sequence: TGTGCCAGCAGCGTAGAATGGGACAGAGAGACCCAGTACTTC. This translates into CASSVEWDRETQYF.

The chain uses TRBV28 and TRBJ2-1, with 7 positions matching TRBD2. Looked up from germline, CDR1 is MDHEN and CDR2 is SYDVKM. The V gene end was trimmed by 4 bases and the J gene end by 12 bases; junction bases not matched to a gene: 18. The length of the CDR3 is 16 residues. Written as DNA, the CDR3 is TGTGCCAGCAGTTACCCTTGGACTAGTCATCCCAGAGGGCAGTTCTTC. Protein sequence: CASSYPWTSHPRGQFF. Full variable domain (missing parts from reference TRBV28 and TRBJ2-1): DVKVTQSSRYLVKRTGEKVFLECVQDMDHENMFWYRQDPGLGLRLIYFSYDVKMKEKGDIPEGYSVSREKKERFSLILESASTNQTSMYLCASSYPWTSHPRGQFFGPGTRLTVL.

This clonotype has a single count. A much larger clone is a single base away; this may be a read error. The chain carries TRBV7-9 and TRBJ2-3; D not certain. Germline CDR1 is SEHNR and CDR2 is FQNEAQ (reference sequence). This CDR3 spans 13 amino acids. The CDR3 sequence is CVSSHRDADTQYF. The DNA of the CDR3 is TGTGTCAGCAGCCATAGAGACGCAGATACGCAGTATTTT.

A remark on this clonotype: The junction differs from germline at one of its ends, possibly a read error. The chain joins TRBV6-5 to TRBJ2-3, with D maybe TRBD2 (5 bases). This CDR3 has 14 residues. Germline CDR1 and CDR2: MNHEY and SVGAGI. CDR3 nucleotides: TGTGCCAGCCCTGGGAGTTCAAGCACAGATATGCAGTATTTT. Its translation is CASPGSSSTDMQYF.